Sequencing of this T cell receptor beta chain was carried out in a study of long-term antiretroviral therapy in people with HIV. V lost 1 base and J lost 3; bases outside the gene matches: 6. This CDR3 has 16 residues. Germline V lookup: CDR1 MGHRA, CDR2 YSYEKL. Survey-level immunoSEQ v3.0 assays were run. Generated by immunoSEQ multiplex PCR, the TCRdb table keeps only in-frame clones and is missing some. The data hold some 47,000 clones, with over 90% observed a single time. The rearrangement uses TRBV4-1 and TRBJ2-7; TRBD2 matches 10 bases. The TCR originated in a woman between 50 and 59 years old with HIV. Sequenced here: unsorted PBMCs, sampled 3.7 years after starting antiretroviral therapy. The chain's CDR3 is CASSQGRLAGVYEQYF. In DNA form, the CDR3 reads TGCGCCAGCAGCCAAGGGCGGCTAGCGGGGGTCTACGAGCAGTACTTC.